Described below is a single TCR beta chain sequence and its context. As yet, its antigen is unknown. The CDR3 is 13 residues long. The V gene's germline CDR1 is SNHLY and CDR2 FYNNEI. V was clipped by 5 bases and J by 4 bases, with 11 bases between them. This entry comes from a study of cytomegalovirus exposure and HLA in healthy donors. PCR was performed using 60 Vbeta and 13 Jbeta primers. Produced via immunoSEQ multiplex PCR; TCRdb's table is partial and in-frame only. Recorded for this sample: about 160,000 clones. Study results and caveats: The listing of roughly 160 TCR beta chains classed them as cytomegalovirus-associated. A few chains tied to CMV proved CMV antigen-specific in vitro. Among the sequence variants, a highly shared cluster was likely an artifact of sequencing.

V and J are TRBV2 and TRBJ1-1; D is undetermined. The receptor's source is a woman in her fifties or sixties in good health and CMV-seronegative. Sequencing used PBMCs. The CDR3 loop is CASSREGGTEAFF. The CDR3 DNA reads TGTGCCAGCAGTCGAGAGGGCGGCACTGAAGCTTTCTTT.